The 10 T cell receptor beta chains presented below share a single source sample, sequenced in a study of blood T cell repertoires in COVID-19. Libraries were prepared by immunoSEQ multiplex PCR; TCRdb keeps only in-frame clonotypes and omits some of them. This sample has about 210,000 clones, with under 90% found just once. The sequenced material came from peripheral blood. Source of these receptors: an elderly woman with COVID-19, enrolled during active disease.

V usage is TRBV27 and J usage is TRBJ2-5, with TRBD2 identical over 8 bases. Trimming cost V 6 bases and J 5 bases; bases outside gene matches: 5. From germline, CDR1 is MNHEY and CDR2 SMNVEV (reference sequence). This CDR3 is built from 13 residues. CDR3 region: CASSRGGTETQYF. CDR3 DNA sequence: TGTGCCAGCAGCCGGGGGGGGACGGAGACCCAGTACTTC.

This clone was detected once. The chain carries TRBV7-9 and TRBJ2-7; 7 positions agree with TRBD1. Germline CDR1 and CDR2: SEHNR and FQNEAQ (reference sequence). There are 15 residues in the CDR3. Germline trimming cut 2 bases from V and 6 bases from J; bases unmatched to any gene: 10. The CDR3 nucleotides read TGTGCCAGCAGCTTATTTCGGACAGGCGGCGCCGAGCAGTACTTC. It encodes CASSLFRTGGAEQYF.

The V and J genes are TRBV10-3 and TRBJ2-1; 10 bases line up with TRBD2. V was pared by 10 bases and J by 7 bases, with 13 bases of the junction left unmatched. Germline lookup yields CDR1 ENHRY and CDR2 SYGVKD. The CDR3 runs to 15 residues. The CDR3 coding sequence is TGTGCCACCGGAGGTGAGCGGGGGGGCTTGAATGAGCAGTTCTTC. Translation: CATGGERGGLNEQFF.

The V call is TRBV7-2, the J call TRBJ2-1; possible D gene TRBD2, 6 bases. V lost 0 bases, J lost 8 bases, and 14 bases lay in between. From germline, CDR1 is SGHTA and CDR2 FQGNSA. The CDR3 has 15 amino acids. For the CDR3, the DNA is TGTGCCAGCAGCTTAGCGGCGGGGTTGATCTATGAGCAGTTCTTC. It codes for CASSLAAGLIYEQFF.

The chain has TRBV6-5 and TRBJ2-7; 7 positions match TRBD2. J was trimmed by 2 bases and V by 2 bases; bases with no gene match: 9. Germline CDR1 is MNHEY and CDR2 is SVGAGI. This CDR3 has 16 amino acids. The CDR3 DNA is TGTGCCAGCAGTTACCAGTCTAGCGGACCGACCTACGAGCAGTACTTC. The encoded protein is CASSYQSSGPTYEQYF.

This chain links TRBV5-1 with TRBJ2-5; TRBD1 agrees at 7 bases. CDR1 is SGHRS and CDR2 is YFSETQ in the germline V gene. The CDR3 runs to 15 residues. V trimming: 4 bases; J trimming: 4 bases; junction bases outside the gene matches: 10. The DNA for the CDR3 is TGCGCCAGCAGCCTCTCCGGGACAGTGATAGAGACCCAGTACTTC. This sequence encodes CASSLSGTVIETQYF.

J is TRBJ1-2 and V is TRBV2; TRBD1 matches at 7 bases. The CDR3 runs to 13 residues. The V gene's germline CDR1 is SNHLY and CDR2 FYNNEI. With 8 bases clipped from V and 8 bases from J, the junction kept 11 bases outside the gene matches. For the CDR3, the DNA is TGTGCCAGCCGGCGCCAGACAGGGAGCGGCTACACCTTC. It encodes CASRRQTGSGYTF. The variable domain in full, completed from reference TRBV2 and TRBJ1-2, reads EPEVTQTPSHQVTQMGQEVILRCVPISNHLYFYWYRQILGQKVEFLVSFYNNEISEKSEIFDDQFSVERPDGSNFTLKIRSTKLEDSAMYFCASRRQTGSGYTFGSGTRLTVV.

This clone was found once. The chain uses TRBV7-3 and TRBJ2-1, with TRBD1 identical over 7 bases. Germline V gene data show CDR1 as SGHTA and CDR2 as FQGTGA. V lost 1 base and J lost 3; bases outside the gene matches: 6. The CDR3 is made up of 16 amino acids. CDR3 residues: CASSLKPGGVYNEQFF. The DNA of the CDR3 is TGTGCCAGCAGCTTAAAACCAGGGGGTGTCTACAATGAGCAGTTCTTC. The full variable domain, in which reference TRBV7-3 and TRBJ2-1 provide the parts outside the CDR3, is GAGVSQTPSNKVTEKGKYVELRCDPISGHTALYWYRQSLGQGPEFLIYFQGTGAADDSGLPNDRFFAVRPEGSVSTLKIQRTERGDSAVYLCASSLKPGGVYNEQFFGPGTRLTVL.

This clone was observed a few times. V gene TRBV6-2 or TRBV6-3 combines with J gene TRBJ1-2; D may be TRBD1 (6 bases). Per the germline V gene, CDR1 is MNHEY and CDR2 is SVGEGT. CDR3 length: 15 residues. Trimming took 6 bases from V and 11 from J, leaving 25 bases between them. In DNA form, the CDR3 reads TGTGCCAGCAGCGGGTTAGTGGGACACCCCTGGCGGTACACCTTC. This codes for CASSGLVGHPWRYTF.

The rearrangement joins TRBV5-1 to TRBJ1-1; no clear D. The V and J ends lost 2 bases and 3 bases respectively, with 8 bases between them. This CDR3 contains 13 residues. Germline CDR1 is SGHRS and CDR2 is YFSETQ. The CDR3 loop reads CASSFRLDTEAFF. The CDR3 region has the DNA TGCGCCAGCAGCTTCCGTCTTGACACTGAAGCTTTCTTT.